This T cell receptor beta chain was identified during a study of T cell changes during pregnancy in multiple sclerosis (dated by TCRdb to the late 2010s). About the study as a whole: Changes in the T cell repertoire over the course of pregnancy were examined in this study in women with multiple sclerosis.

Only one count was recorded for this clone. Its antigen is still unknown. No base quality information exists; no much larger clone differs at one position. Receptors were amplified or captured by the immunoSEQ multiplex PCR assay. TCRdb carries this immuneACCESS record with in-frame sequences only. Its versions omit some clonotypes, under half of them owing to an unresolved V gene in the studies checked, with the rest unexplained. The table for this sample lists tens of thousands of clones; over 80% of them were counted only once. The ten most abundant clones make up around 2% of the sample. The input for sequencing was peripheral blood, taken in the third trimester of pregnancy. This receptor was obtained from a female donor in good health, enrolled as a control in a pregnancy study.

The CDR3 corresponds to CAISEGQGASAGELFF. The nucleotides read TGTGCCATCAGTGAGGGACAGGGGGCGTCGGCTGGGGAGCTGTTTTTT. This sequence uses TRBV10-3 and TRBJ2-2, with 11 central nucleotides matching TRBD1. CDR1 is given as ENHRY and CDR2 as SYGVKD, both from the germline V gene. There are 16 amino acids in the CDR3, from cysteine to phenylalanine inclusive. Of the read, only the CDR3 DNA is kept; its 48 bases are in frame from base 1. V ends up 2 bases short and J 8 bases short, with an unmatched junction base count of 7.